This entry is about one TCR beta chain. This entry belongs to a study of CD8 T cells in Susac syndrome. The authors sequenced TCR beta from blood CD8+ and CD4+ T cells. In contrast to the negatively isolated CD8+ and CD4+ T cells, TEMRA cells were FACS-enriched. Random hexamers primed reverse transcription of about 0.45 to 1 ug RNA. Amplification of TCR beta CDR3 spanned 54 Vbeta and 13 Jbeta via immunoSEQ multiplex PCR. TCRdb reprocessed the immunoSEQ multiplex PCR reads with MiXCR, giving one entry per CDR3 protein. The sample holds about 300,000 distinct CDR3 sequences, around 91% seen once. The TCR originated in a human donor with multiple sclerosis. Sequencing was done on a sample of CD8+ T cells from PBMCs.

This CDR3 reads CASRQQGGGYEQYF. CDR3 sequence (DNA): TGTGCCAGCAGACAACAGGGAGGGGGCTACGAGCAGTACTTC. V gene TRBV12-3 or TRBV12-4 combines with J gene TRBJ2-7; a possible D gene is TRBD2 (7 bases). The CDR3 loop spans 14 amino acids. Trimming pared 6 bases from V and 3 bases from J, leaving 15 bases between.